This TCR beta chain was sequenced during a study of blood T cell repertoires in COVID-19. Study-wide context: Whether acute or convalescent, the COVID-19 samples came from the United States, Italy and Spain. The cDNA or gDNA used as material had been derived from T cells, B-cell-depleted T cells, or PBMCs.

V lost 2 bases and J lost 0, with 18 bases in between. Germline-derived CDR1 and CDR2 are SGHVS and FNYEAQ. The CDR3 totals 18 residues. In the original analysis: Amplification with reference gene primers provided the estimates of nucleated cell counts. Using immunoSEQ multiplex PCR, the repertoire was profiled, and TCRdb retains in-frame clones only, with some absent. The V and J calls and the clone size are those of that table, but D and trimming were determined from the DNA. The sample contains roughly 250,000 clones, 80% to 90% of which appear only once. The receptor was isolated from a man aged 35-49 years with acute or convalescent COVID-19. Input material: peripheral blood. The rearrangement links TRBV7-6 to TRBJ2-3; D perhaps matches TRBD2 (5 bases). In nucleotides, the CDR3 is TGTGCCAGCAGCTTATCAAGTCCCAGCGGCGTAAGCACAGATACGCAGTATTTT. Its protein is CASSLSSPSGVSTDTQYF.